The 8 T cell receptor beta chains below all came from one sample that was sequenced in a study of blood T cell repertoires in COVID-19. Clones were sequenced by immunoSEQ multiplex PCR, and TCRdb holds only the in-frame ones, with some missing. The data show 210,000 or so clones, 84% seen once. Source material: PBMCs or T cells enriched from blood (not recorded which). The receptor set was obtained from a man between 60 and 75 years old who had recovered from COVID-19.

This clone appeared once. The chain joins TRBV27 to TRBJ2-7, with 8 bases matching TRBD1. CDR1 and CDR2 from the germline V gene are MNHEY and SMNVEV (reference sequence). The CDR3 contains 15 residues. Trimming removed 5 bases from V and 1 base from J; junction bases left unmatched: 7. The CDR3 DNA sequence: TGTGCCAGCAGTCCCCGACAGGGGAGTTCCTACGAGCAGTACTTC. Encoded protein: CASSPRQGSSYEQYF.

The chain joins TRBV15 to TRBJ2-7, with 8 nucleotides matching TRBD2. This CDR3 has 20 residues. From germline, CDR1 is LNHNV and CDR2 YYDKDF (reference sequence). V was clipped by 3 bases and J by 6 bases; unmatched bases: 25. The CDR3 region is CATSSLEGGLDPQTGVEQYF. The CDR3, as DNA: TGTGCCACCAGCAGCCTCGAGGGGGGACTAGATCCCCAAACCGGCGTCGAGCAGTACTTC.

In DNA form, the CDR3 reads TGTGCCAGCAGCTTTGGGACAGAGAACACTGAAGCTTTCTTT. Amino acid sequence: CASSFGTENTEAFF. The rearrangement links TRBV7-8 to TRBJ1-1, with 7 bases fitting TRBD1. The germline V gene encodes CDR1 SGHVS and CDR2 FQNEAQ. V dropped 3 bases and J dropped 1; count of bases not matched to a gene: 2. The CDR3 spans 14 residues.

The chain employs TRBV5-6 and TRBJ2-1; 8 bases line up with TRBD2. Germline trimming cut 0 bases from V and 8 bases from J; bases unmatched to any gene: 10. The CDR3 length is 16 residues. CDR1 SGHDT and CDR2 YYEEEE come from the germline V gene. CDR3 in amino acids: CASSLAGTSSWDEQFF. The DNA of the CDR3 is TGTGCCAGCAGCTTGGCCGGGACTAGTTCTTGGGATGAGCAGTTCTTC.

The rearrangement uses TRBV18 and TRBJ1-2, with 7 bases identical to TRBD1. The CDR3 has 13 residues. V gave up 3 bases and J gave up 9 bases; unmatched junction bases: 7. Germline V CDR1 and CDR2: KGHSH, LQKENI. CDR3 in amino acids: CASSPRGVDRYTF. As DNA, the CDR3 is TGTGCCAGCTCACCCAGGGGGGTCGATCGCTACACCTTC.

The gene calls are TRBV7-6 and TRBJ2-1; D remains ambiguous. Germline loops: CDR1 SGHVS, CDR2 FNYEAQ. The CDR3 totals 15 residues. V was trimmed by 1 base and J by 0 bases, leaving 7 bases between them. The CDR3: CASSLGASSYNEQFF. The CDR3 nucleotides read TGTGCCAGCAGCTTAGGGGCAAGCTCCTACAATGAGCAGTTCTTC.

This clone was counted a single time. The genes are TRBV4-3 and TRBJ1-2; 7 nucleotides match TRBD1. With 3 bases clipped from V and 2 bases from J, the junction kept 6 bases outside the gene matches. This CDR3 comprises 15 residues. Germline CDR1 LGHNA, CDR2 YSLEER. The CDR3 nucleotides are TGCGCCAGCAGCCACCTCAGGGGGGAAAACTATGGCTACACCTTC. Encoded protein: CASSHLRGENYGYTF.

The chain has TRBV7-8 and TRBJ2-7; possibly TRBD1 for D (5 bases). The CDR3 runs to 13 residues. V lost 5 bases and J lost 2, with 10 bases in between. Germline CDR1 is SGHVS and CDR2 is FQNEAQ. For the CDR3, the DNA is TGTGCCAGCAGCCAGAAGGGGCCCTACGAGCAGTACTTC. It codes for CASSQKGPYEQYF.